This passage covers 6 T cell receptor beta chains from one sample sequenced in a study of PD-1 blockade in classical Hodgkin lymphoma. No patient escaped relapse after autologous stem cell transplantation, and brentuximab vedotin exposure varied. Profiled with immunoSEQ multiplex PCR; TCRdb holds only in-frame clones, not every one. The sample has approximately 61,000 clones, 85% to 90% seen once; the top ten hold approximately 15%. Sequencing was performed on peripheral blood mononuclear cells (PBMCs), taken at baseline. These receptor sequences come from a human donor with classical Hodgkin lymphoma.

The V gene is TRBV6-1, the J gene TRBJ2-3; D is possibly TRBD1 (5 bases). V dropped 5 bases and J dropped 5 bases, with 17 bases sitting between them. CDR1 is MNHNS, CDR2 SASEGT, per germline. CDR3 size: 15 residues. The CDR3 DNA is TGTGCCAGCAGTAGCCCTGACAAGGGGAAAGATACGCAGTATTTT. Translated, it gives CASSSPDKGKDTQYF.

The rearrangement uses TRBV18 and TRBJ1-5; D remains unclear. Germline CDR1 reads KGHSH; CDR2 reads LQKENI. V was pared by 2 bases and J by 4 bases, with 9 bases between. CDR3 length: 14 residues. The CDR3 loop is CASSPEIQNQPQHF. The CDR3, as DNA: TGTGCCAGCTCACCAGAGATCCAGAATCAGCCCCAGCATTTT.

The rearrangement joins TRBV19 to TRBJ1-4; a weak D match, TRBD1 (6 bases). Trimming cost V 6 bases and J 1 base, with 12 bases left between them. The CDR3 covers 15 residues. Looked up from germline, CDR1 is LNHDA and CDR2 is SQIVND (reference sequence). DNA of the CDR3: TGTGCCAGTAGGAACGGGACACAAACTAATGAAAAACTGTTTTTT. Amino acids: CASRNGTQTNEKLFF.

A few counts support this clone. This rearrangement joins TRBV7-3 to TRBJ1-6, with D possibly TRBD1 on 6 matching bases. Germline CDR1 reads SGHTA; CDR2 reads FQGTGA. Trimming took 5 bases from V and 11 from J, leaving 19 bases between them. The CDR3 runs to 15 residues. The CDR3 DNA reads as TGTGCCAGCAGCGTACAGGGAGGGGAAGGGACACCCCTCCACTTT. It is translated as CASSVQGGEGTPLHF.

In DNA form, the CDR3 reads TGTGCCAGCAGCTCTGAGCAGAACACTGAAGCTTTCTTT. This encodes CASSSEQNTEAFF. The rearrangement joins TRBV7-9 to TRBJ1-1; no clear D gene. V was trimmed by 4 bases and J by 1 base, leaving 7 bases between them. Germline V gene sequence: CDR1 SEHNR, CDR2 FQNEAQ (reference sequence). The CDR3 consists of 13 residues.

The CDR3 coding sequence is TGCAGCGTTGCAGGCCAGGGGTCCTACGAGCAGTACTTC. As protein: CSVAGQGSYEQYF. The chain has TRBV29-1 and TRBJ2-7, with D possibly matching TRBD1 (6 bases). In germline, CDR1 is SQVTM, CDR2 ANQGSEA. The CDR3 extends over 13 amino acids. V was cut by 4 bases and J by 1 base, with 11 bases left in between.